The T cell receptor beta chain under discussion was sequenced for a study of cytomegalovirus exposure and HLA in healthy donors. The primer mix had 60 Vbeta and 13 Jbeta primers. The method was immunoSEQ multiplex PCR; TCRdb's version includes in-frame clones alone and lacks a portion of them. This sample contains about 42,000 clones. Turning to this clone: Antigen: not known.

Germline CDR1 reads SGHKS; CDR2 reads YYEKEE (reference sequence). This CDR3 contains 15 residues. The V and J ends lost 2 bases and 7 bases, in that order; junction bases with no gene match: 7. Study conclusions and caveats: In a later analysis, compared with equally common non-associated chains, HLA-associated beta chains were more expanded. Of the V segments, some could not be distinguished, including TRBV6-2 and TRBV6-3, and were excluded.

Material: PBMCs. This sequence joins TRBV5-5 and TRBJ1-1; 11 bases map to TRBD1. This receptor was obtained from a man aged 25-40 years in good health and CMV-seronegative. In DNA form, the CDR3 reads TGTGCCAGCAGCTTAGTCCCGGGACAGGGGGGTGAAGCTTTCTTT. The encoded protein is CASSLVPGQGGEAFF. Filled out from reference TRBV5-5 and TRBJ1-1, the complete variable domain reads DAGVTQSPTHLIKTRGQQVTLRCSPISGHKSVSWYQQVLGQGPQFIFQYYEKEERGRGNFPDRFSARQFPNYSSELNVNALLLGDSALYLCASSLVPGQGGEAFFGQGTRLTVV.